This T cell receptor (beta chain) was observed in a study of neurological immune-mediated disorders. This clonotype was picked up many times. The antigen is not known. The germline V gene encodes CDR1 WSHSY and CDR2 SAAADI. The V end lost 2 bases, the J end lost 6 bases, and 8 bases lay between the germline ends. The CDR3 has 13 residues. The time point denotes: longitudinal time-point 2. From 2 million PBMCs stored at -80 C, the unsorted libraries were generated. Every sequencing run produced over 180 million TCR-beta sequences, and the sequences from any one run covered 15-18 subjects. MiXCR, applied by TCRdb to the 5' RACE reads, yields one record per CDR3 protein. The sample has 100,000 or so distinct CDR3 sequences; approximately 13% are singletons. Study-wide results and limits: None of the CDR3 amino acid sequences found in expanded clones was shared across subjects. This suggests that the TCR-beta repertoires were private in all groups.

The gene calls are TRBV10-2 and TRBJ2-4; maybe TRBD2 (6 bases). Sequenced: PBMCs. This clonotype originated in a female donor with HTLV-1-associated myelopathy (HAM/TSP). CDR3 sequence (DNA): TGCGCCAGCAGTGAGCAGGGAGGAAACATTCAGTACTTC. Translated, it gives CASSEQGGNIQYF.